The TCR beta chain described here comes from a study of blood T cell repertoires in COVID-19 (dated by TCRdb to the early 2020s). In terms of the full investigation: Collaborator samples came from the United States, Italy and Spain and covered acute and convalescent phases of COVID-19. The samples were drawn from the first 160 participants of the ongoing ImmuneRACE study and from 950 to 1,500 subjects provided by 6 global collaborators. A de-identified subject ID, COVID-19 status, age in years and sex were almost always included in the sample metadata. Where HLA class I and class II types were available, the types were taken from metadata supplied by the sample provider, not from assay-based typing. The repertoires were released in a freely available public database meant as a resource for research on the immune response to SARS-CoV-2. The prospective study material was composed of cDNA or gDNA derived from T cells, B-cell-depleted T cells, or PBMCs. The dataset comprised deeply sampled blood TCRbeta repertoires from subjects exposed to, actively infected with, or recovered from COVID-19.

Participants in the prospective study were aged roughly 18 to 95 years, lived in about two dozen United States geographic areas, and enrolled through a virtual design. To assign participants to cohorts, the prospective study relied on clinical history that participants themselves reported in a screening survey and a study questionnaire. For ImmuneRACE Cohort 3, a participant was defined as recovered based on two consecutive negative NP/OP PCR tests, clearance by a healthcare professional, or resolution of symptoms. In the prospective study, mobile phlebotomists collected whole blood, serum and a nasopharyngeal or oropharyngeal swab from each participant. Over a roughly 2-month period, participants in the prospective study had the option of providing additional blood draws and questionnaires. Before DNA extraction, prospective study blood samples were shipped either frozen or at room temperature.

General study outcomes and caveats: The quantity of clinical and demographic metadata differed by source and by participant and was supplied without curation.

The CDR3, from cysteine to phenylalanine, totals 13 residues. The retained sequence is limited to the CDR3, 39 bases, with the frame set at the first base. The junction carries 11 bases between V and J, which are trimmed by 5 bases and 3 bases respectively. TCRbeta CDR3 regions were amplified from genomic DNA by means of the immunoSEQ Assay, a bias-controlled multiplex PCR. As for the authors' bioinformatics: The number of nucleated cells in each sample was estimated by amplification of reference gene primers within the assay. To quantify the absolute abundance of each unique TCRbeta CDR3 rearrangement, sequence reads were collapsed and filtered. For each sample, productive Simpson clonality was calculated by taking the square root of Simpson's diversity index across productive rearrangements. This is the immuneACCESS table as TCRdb keeps it, with only in-frame sequences that have V and J called. A part of the clones is gone; compared with another copy, unresolved V genes explain less than half, and the rest is unexplained. The D gene and trimming were derived from the DNA, and the V and J assignments and clone size from that table. In all, the sample holds under 300,000 clones, and over 75% of those were seen once. The ten largest clones capture around 1.8% of the sample.

Remarks on this clone: This clone's antigen is unknown. Per-base qualities were not stored, and no clone one base away is much larger.

The chain couples TRBV12-3 or TRBV12-4 to TRBJ2-7, with TRBD1 tentatively as D gene (6 bases match). This TCR came from a woman aged 45-60 years who had recovered from COVID-19. Sequencing was performed on PBMCs or T cells enriched from blood (not recorded which). The nucleotide sequence is given as TGTGCCAGCAGTCCGACAGGCCGCTACGAGCAGTACTTC. Its translation is CASSPTGRYEQYF.